This paragraph covers one T cell receptor (beta chain) sequence. No cognate antigen has been identified for it. Base qualities are not at hand, and no much larger clone is one base apart. This specimen comes from a study of blood T cell repertoires in COVID-19 (dated by TCRdb to about 2020). As for the study more broadly: The collaborator samples originated in the United States, Italy and Spain and spanned the acute and convalescent phases of COVID-19. The prospective study material was composed of cDNA or gDNA derived from T cells, B-cell-depleted T cells, or PBMCs. Subjects who had been exposed to COVID-19, were actively infected with it, or had recovered from it provided the deeply sampled blood TCRbeta repertoires that made up the dataset. The repertoires were released in a freely available public database meant as a resource for research on the immune response to SARS-CoV-2. The samples were drawn from two sources: the first 160 participants of the ongoing ImmuneRACE study, and 1,254 subjects contributed by 6 global collaborators. A de-identified subject ID, COVID-19 status, age in years and sex were almost always included in the sample metadata. Where available, HLA class I and class II types were taken from metadata supplied by the sample provider and were not determined by assay-based typing.

Collaborating institutions collected whole blood in K2EDTA tubes following their own protocols. For TCRbeta analysis, collaborator samples were shipped as frozen whole blood, as isolated PBMCs, or as DNA extracted from either sample type. TCRbeta CDR3 regions were amplified from genomic DNA using the immunoSEQ Assay, a bias-controlled multiplex PCR. Per the source publication's procedure: Nucleated cell counts per sample were estimated from amplification of reference gene primers within the assay. To quantify the absolute abundance of each unique TCRbeta CDR3 rearrangement, sequence reads were collapsed and filtered. For each sample, productive Simpson clonality was calculated as the square root of Simpson's diversity index over productive rearrangements. This is the immuneACCESS table as TCRdb keeps it, with only in-frame sequences that have V and J called. A part of the clones is gone; compared with another copy, unresolved V genes explain less than half, and the rest is unexplained. V, J and clone size reflect that table, while D and trimming were determined from the DNA. The sample records 73,000 or so clones, 83% of which are singletons. In total, the top ten clones hold roughly 5.3% of the sample.

Summary of the overall study and its limitations: The quantity of clinical and demographic metadata differed by source and by participant and was supplied without curation.

This clonotype was obtained from a man aged 45 to 65 with active COVID-19. Sequenced material: peripheral blood.

The encoded CDR3 is CASSTPGETDTQYF. The DNA is as follows: TGTGCCAGCAGCACACCCGGGGAAACAGATACGCAGTATTTT. The chain links TRBV7-8 with TRBJ2-3, and TRBD2 may be the D gene, going by 5 matching bases. The CDR3 numbers 14 residues from cysteine through phenylalanine. Only the CDR3 part of the read is kept: 42 bases, read in frame from the first base. V gives up 5 bases and J gives up 3 bases, and the segment between their germline ends measures 12 bases. The germline V gene yields SGHVS for CDR1 and FQNEAQ for CDR2.